The 30 T cell receptor beta chains presented below share a single source sample, sequenced in a study of T cells after yellow fever vaccination. Using its own MiXCR run on the 5' RACE reads, TCRdb lists one record per CDR3 protein. The data show about 350,000 distinct CDR3 sequences, with approximately 8% seen just once and around 17% held by the top ten. Source: PBMCs, taken 35 to 50 days after the first yellow fever vaccination. The receptors were gathered from a man younger than 35 who received the YFV17D yellow fever vaccine.

This clonotype was counted between two and nine times. The V and J genes are TRBV4-1 and TRBJ1-6; D is unresolved. V was trimmed by 4 bases and J by 8 bases, leaving 9 bases between them. Looked up from germline, CDR1 is MGHRA and CDR2 is YSYEKL. The CDR3 runs to 13 residues. The CDR3 coding sequence is TGCGCCAGCAGCCCCGGGAGAGATTCACCCCTCCACTTT. Amino acid sequence: CASSPGRDSPLHF.

This rearrangement joins TRBV25-1 to TRBJ1-1, with D hard to call. Germline V gene data show CDR1 as MGHDK and CDR2 as SYGVNS. CDR3 length: 10 residues. The V and J ends lost 9 bases and 5 bases respectively, with 7 bases between them. DNA for the CDR3: TGTGCCAGGTACGTTACTGAAGCTTTCTTT. Translating it yields CARYVTEAFF.

This chain uses TRBV18 with TRBJ1-5, with D possibly matching TRBD1 (6 bases). CDR3 size: 15 residues. Trimming left V 3 bases short and J 2 bases short, with 11 bases between. Per germline, CDR1 KGHSH and CDR2 LQKENI. The CDR3 reads CASSPTGWGNQPQHF. In DNA form, the CDR3 reads TGTGCCAGCTCACCGACAGGCTGGGGCAATCAGCCCCAGCATTTT. The full variable domain, in which reference TRBV18 and TRBJ1-5 provide the parts outside the CDR3, is NAGVMQNPRHLVRRRGQEARLRCSPMKGHSHVYWYRQLPEEGLKFMVYLQKENIIDESGMPKERFSAEFPKEGPSILRIQQVVRGDSAAYFCASSPTGWGNQPQHFGDGTRLSIL.

This clonotype appeared many times. J is TRBJ1-2 and V is TRBV29-1; D gene ambiguous. This CDR3 has 13 amino acids. V gave up 6 bases and J gave up 0 bases, with 11 bases separating them. CDR1 is SQVTM and CDR2 is ANQGSEA in the germline V gene. The CDR3 DNA reads as TGCAGCGTCGACACCGGGGCTAACTATGGCTACACCTTC. It specifies CSVDTGANYGYTF.

The CDR3 nucleotides are TGTGCCAGCAGCTACCGCAACTGGGACCAAGAGACCCAGTACTTC. Translation gives CASSYRNWDQETQYF. V gene TRBV5-8 combines with J gene TRBJ2-5; D remains unclear. CDR3 length: 15 residues. With 3 bases removed from V and 0 bases from J, the gap between germline ends came to 12 bases. CDR1 SGHTS and CDR2 YDEGEE come from the germline V gene.

The chain recombines TRBV29-1 with TRBJ2-2, with D uncertain. Trimming pared 8 bases from V and 2 bases from J, leaving 9 bases between. The V gene's germline CDR1 is SQVTM and CDR2 ANQGSEA. The CDR3 totals 12 residues. CDR3 in amino acids: CSWTSNTGELFF. CDR3 DNA sequence: TGCAGCTGGACGAGTAACACCGGGGAGCTGTTTTTT.

This clonotype was seen a few times. The chain uses TRBV28 and TRBJ2-7; D call uncertain. The CDR3 is 15 amino acids. The V gene's germline CDR1 is MDHEN and CDR2 SYDVKM. Trimming cost V 5 bases and J 4 bases, with 18 bases left between them. In DNA, the CDR3 is TGTGCCAGCAGTATCATCGGGTCCGGGCGTTACGAGCAGTACTTC. Translating it yields CASSIIGSGRYEQYF.

The rearrangement uses TRBV12-3 or TRBV12-4 and TRBJ1-1; no clear D gene. V gave up 6 bases and J gave up 7 bases, with 12 bases separating them. This CDR3 has 12 amino acids. In DNA form, the CDR3 reads TGTGCCAGCAGCAAGGTGGGGATTGAAGCTTTCTTT. This encodes CASSKVGIEAFF.

The chain links TRBV20-1 to TRBJ1-2, with a tentative D call TRBD1 (6 bases). There are 13 residues in the CDR3. Trimming took 6 bases from V and 3 from J, leaving 14 bases between them. Germline values: CDR1 DFQATT, CDR2 SNEGSKA (reference sequence). CDR3 sequence: CSAGGEGDYGYTF. The CDR3 nucleotides read TGCAGTGCAGGGGGAGAGGGCGACTATGGCTACACCTTC.

This clonotype was counted only a few times. The chain links TRBV4-1 to TRBJ1-5; D possibly corresponds to TRBD1 (5 bases). Germline values: CDR1 MGHRA, CDR2 YSYEKL. CDR3 length equals 14 residues. V lost 0 bases, J lost 10 bases, and 13 bases lay in between. CDR3 amino acids: CASSQEGEGRPQHF. CDR3 nucleotide sequence: TGCGCCAGCAGCCAAGAAGGTGAGGGACGACCCCAGCATTTT.

This clonotype has a handful of counts. V gene TRBV18 combines with J gene TRBJ2-7, with TRBD1 as a possible D gene (5 bases). Trimming took 2 bases from V and 0 from J, leaving 14 bases between them. Germline V CDR1 and CDR2: KGHSH, LQKENI. There are 16 residues in the CDR3. DNA for the CDR3: TGTGCCAGCTCACCAGAAGACAGACTCTACTCCTACGAGCAGTACTTC. This codes for CASSPEDRLYSYEQYF.

A few counts support this clonotype. Written as DNA, the CDR3 is TGTGCCAGCAGCCTCCCCGCGGCCAAGGGTGACACCGGGGAGCTGTTTTTT. This codes for CASSLPAAKGDTGELFF. The V and J genes are TRBV5-5 and TRBJ2-2, with no clear D. Germline V gene sequence: CDR1 SGHKS, CDR2 YYEKEE (reference sequence). The length of the CDR3 is 17 residues. Trimming removed 4 bases from V and 3 bases from J, with 19 bases in between.

The chain carries TRBV20-1 and TRBJ1-6; 9 positions agree with TRBD1. Per germline, CDR1 DFQATT and CDR2 SNEGSKA (reference sequence). The CDR3 is made up of 15 amino acids. Germline trimming cut 0 bases from V and 7 bases from J; bases unmatched to any gene: 4. The CDR3 region is CSARDEDRGNSPLHF. As DNA, the CDR3 is TGCAGTGCTAGAGATGAGGACAGGGGCAATTCACCCCTCCACTTT.

The table lists this clonotype with many counts. This chain's CDR3 is CASSPVRRGGASNEQFF. CDR3 nucleotides: TGTGCCAGCTCACCCGTTAGGCGGGGGGGCGCCTCCAATGAGCAGTTCTTC. This sequence joins TRBV18 and TRBJ2-1, with 9 bases lining up with TRBD2. The ends lost 3 bases at V and 6 bases at J; junction bases unmatched: 12. The germline V gene has CDR1 KGHSH and CDR2 LQKENI. The CDR3 contains 17 residues.

In this sample, this clonotype turned up a few times. The rearrangement uses TRBV20-1 and TRBJ2-2; no clear D gene. Germline CDR1 reads DFQATT; CDR2 reads SNEGSKA (reference sequence). V lost 6 bases to trimming and J lost 2 bases, with 10 bases between them. The CDR3 length is 13 residues. This CDR3 reads CSAIVANTGELFF. DNA for the CDR3: TGCAGTGCGATCGTCGCAAACACCGGGGAGCTGTTTTTT.

The rearrangement joins TRBV5-6 to TRBJ2-7; weak D call: TRBD1 (6 bases). This CDR3 is built from 12 residues. V lost 7 bases and J lost 1, with 9 bases in between. Germline CDR1 SGHDT, CDR2 YYEEEE. CDR3 DNA sequence: TGTGCCAGCGAAGGACAGTCCTACGAGCAGTACTTC. Amino acids: CASEGQSYEQYF.

The rearrangement joins TRBV11-2 to TRBJ2-3; 8 bases are a match to TRBD2. This CDR3 has 18 amino acids. J was trimmed by 2 bases and V by 4 bases; bases with no gene match: 14. Germline values: CDR1 SGHAT, CDR2 FQNNGV. CDR3 in amino acids: CASSSPRRSGGDTDTQYF. The CDR3 nucleotides read TGTGCCAGCAGCTCTCCCCGAAGAAGCGGGGGCGACACAGATACGCAGTATTTT.

The sample holds a few counts of this clonotype. The chain couples TRBV5-6 to TRBJ1-2; TRBD1 matches at 7 bases. The germline gives CDR1 SGHDT, CDR2 YYEEEE. Unmatched junction bases numbered 6, after V lost 0 bases and J lost 4 bases. The CDR3 has 15 amino acids. The CDR3 loop reads CASSLVGQKAYGYTF. For the CDR3, the DNA is TGTGCCAGCAGCTTGGTGGGACAGAAAGCCTATGGCTACACCTTC.

There are a few counts of this clonotype. This sequence joins TRBV7-9 and TRBJ2-1, with 9 bases aligning to TRBD2. Germline values: CDR1 SEHNR, CDR2 FQNEAQ (reference sequence). The CDR3 totals 16 residues. The V segment lost 5 bases and the J segment 4 bases; nucleotides outside the gene matches: 9. The CDR3 spells CASSLASGASYNEQFF. CDR3 coding DNA: TGTGCCAGCAGCCTGGCTAGCGGGGCCTCGTACAATGAGCAGTTCTTC.

This chain uses TRBV7-2 with TRBJ1-1; tentative D call: TRBD1 (5 bases). The CDR3 spans 15 residues. Germline V gene lookup returns CDR1 SGHTA and CDR2 FQGNSA. Trimming took 2 bases from V and 0 from J, leaving 10 bases between them. The CDR3 here is CASSLTGVLNTEAFF. The CDR3 DNA sequence: TGTGCCAGCAGCTTAACAGGCGTACTGAACACTGAAGCTTTCTTT. The complete variable domain, with remaining parts taken from reference TRBV7-2 and TRBJ1-1, reads GAGVSQSPSNKVTEKGKDVELRCDPISGHTALYWYRQSLGQGLEFLIYFQGNSAPDKSGLPSDRFSAERTGGSVSTLTIQRTQQEDSAVYLCASSLTGVLNTEAFFGQGTRLTVV.

This clonotype turned up a few times. The chain is built from TRBV7-8 and TRBJ2-3; maybe TRBD1 (5 bases). The ends were cut back, 4 bases at V and 6 bases at J, with 8 bases in the middle. Germline V lookup: CDR1 SGHVS, CDR2 FQNEAQ. The CDR3 covers 12 residues. CDR3 in DNA: TGTGCCAGCAGCTCCAGGGTCGATACGCAGTATTTT. It encodes CASSSRVDTQYF.

This clonotype has just a few counts. The chain has TRBV7-8 and TRBJ2-3; 8 bases match TRBD2. Germline lookup yields CDR1 SGHVS and CDR2 FQNEAQ. The CDR3 has 15 residues. V dropped 5 bases and J dropped 2; count of bases not matched to a gene: 6. The CDR3 DNA is TGTGCCAGCAGCACCACGGGGGGGCCCACAGATACGCAGTATTTT. This translates into CASSTTGGPTDTQYF.

This clonotype was seen a handful of times. The genes are TRBV20-1 and TRBJ1-6, with D unclear. The V end was cut by 4 bases, the J end by 11 bases, with 12 bases between. Germline lookup yields CDR1 DFQATT and CDR2 SNEGSKA (reference sequence). This CDR3 spans 12 amino acids. The CDR3 loop reads CSATSPSTPLHF. In DNA form, the CDR3 reads TGCAGTGCTACAAGTCCGTCCACACCCCTCCACTTT.

This clonotype was seen many times. The chain carries TRBV5-1 and TRBJ2-7; 10 positions agree with TRBD2. This CDR3 has 15 residues. After removal of 4 bases from V and 3 bases from J, the junction contained 7 bases not matched to a gene. Germline V gene lookup returns CDR1 SGHRS and CDR2 YFSETQ. CDR3 loop: CASSLLAGSRYEQYF. CDR3 nucleotide sequence: TGCGCCAGCAGCCTACTAGCGGGGTCCCGCTACGAGCAGTACTTC.

There are a few counts of this clonotype. This sequence joins TRBV5-1 and TRBJ1-2, with 8 bases identical to TRBD1. Germline V lookup: CDR1 SGHRS, CDR2 YFSETQ. Unmatched junction bases numbered 8, after V lost 4 bases and J lost 6 bases. This CDR3 is 14 amino acids long. CDR3 in DNA: TGCGCCAGCAGCGGCGGGACAGGCGGAAATGGCTACACCTTC. It specifies CASSGGTGGNGYTF.

The CDR3 is CASNQGGLDQPQHF. The CDR3 DNA is TGTGCCAGCAATCAAGGGGGCCTGGACCAGCCCCAGCATTTT. The V and J genes are TRBV6-1 and TRBJ1-5; 7 bases fit TRBD1. Germline assignment: CDR1 MNHNS and CDR2 SASEGT. Unmatched junction bases numbered 10, after V lost 7 bases and J lost 7 bases. This CDR3 region has 14 residues.

This sequence joins TRBV20-1 and TRBJ2-2; 7 bases match TRBD1. J was trimmed by 4 bases and V by 3 bases; bases with no gene match: 2. The CDR3 totals 13 residues. Germline V gene data show CDR1 as DFQATT and CDR2 as SNEGSKA (reference sequence). CDR3 residues: CSASHRGTGELFF. In DNA form, the CDR3 reads TGCAGTGCTAGCCACAGGGGCACCGGGGAGCTGTTTTTT.

This clonotype has more than one count but fewer than ten. This chain uses TRBV6-2 or TRBV6-3 with TRBJ2-3; no firm D call. Germline CDR1 and CDR2: MNHEY and SVGEGT. The CDR3 is made up of 15 amino acids. V lost 0 bases, J lost 6 bases, and 13 bases lay in between. CDR3 nucleotide sequence: TGTGCCAGCAGTTACTCTGACTGGGATGGCGATACGCAGTATTTT. Translating gives CASSYSDWDGDTQYF.

The J gene is TRBJ2-3, the V gene TRBV11-3; 8 nucleotides match TRBD2. The V gene's germline CDR1 is SGHNT and CDR2 YENEEA. This CDR3 comprises 16 residues. With V trimmed by 5 bases and J by 0 bases, 7 bases remained unmatched. The CDR3 protein is CASSRRGGTSTDTQYF. As DNA, the CDR3 is TGTGCCAGCAGCCGCCGGGGGGGAACTAGCACAGATACGCAGTATTTT.

This clonotype appeared many times. This chain connects TRBV20-1 to TRBJ2-3; 8 bases are a match to TRBD2. Germline V lookup: CDR1 DFQATT, CDR2 SNEGSKA (reference sequence). The CDR3 is 15 residues long. The V gene end was trimmed by 3 bases and the J gene end by 0 bases; junction bases not matched to a gene: 5. The CDR3 region is CSASGGALSTDTQYF. CDR3 bases: TGCAGTGCTAGCGGGGGGGCCTTGAGCACAGATACGCAGTATTTT.